The clone carrying this TCR beta chain was seen a few times. The treatment is: oral pan-JAK inhibitor, 5-10 mg twice daily. The study team obtained lesional scalp punch biopsies and peripheral blood from alopecia areata patients. These data originate in a study of CD8+ T cells in alopecia areata. The trim removed 2 bases at V and 7 bases at J, leaving 4 bases unmatched. Germline V gene data show CDR1 as MNHEY and CDR2 as SVGAGI. This CDR3 has 14 residues. Following RNA extraction, reverse transcription yielded cDNA that acted as the sequencing template. Clones were read by immunoSEQ multiplex PCR, and TCRdb kept only the in-frame ones, dropping some. The sample includes 40,000 to 45,000 clones, around nine tenths of them seen just once.

The receptor was isolated from a human donor with alopecia areata. This rearrangement joins TRBV6-5 to TRBJ2-1, with 8 bases that match TRBD1. Here the sequenced sample was CD8+ T cells sorted from blood, taken at week 24, from a patient treated with tofacitinib. The CDR3 protein is CASSYGTGLNEQFF. Here the CDR3 DNA reads TGTGCCAGCAGTTACGGGACAGGACTAAATGAGCAGTTCTTC.